This TCR beta chain was sequenced in a study of T cells expressing NK-cell markers. Details on this clonotype: Its antigen is not identified.

TCRdb reprocessed the 5' RACE reads and keeps a single row for each CDR3 protein, giving no DNA. This listing includes some 410,000 distinct CDR3 sequences. This CDR3 contains 14 residues. Germline V gene data show CDR1 as MRHNA and CDR2 as SNTAGT. Study-level points and caveats: Of the CD8+ T cells in roughly 6 donors, roughly 1.0-7.0% belonged to dominant NKG2C+ clonotypes.

This receptor was identified in a woman between 18 and 75 years old in good health. The specimen was blood T cells: a sorted CD56 or NKG2C T cell subset, CD4+ or CD8+ T cells, or bulk PBMC T cells (not recorded which). The chain links TRBV6-4 to TRBJ1-1. The CDR3 here is CASSYEMGNTEAFF.